This entry is about one T cell receptor beta chain. The sample is drawn from a study of blood T cell repertoires in COVID-19. This table comes from immunoSEQ multiplex PCR, and its TCRdb copy is limited to in-frame clones, with some not included. The profile shows roughly 61,000 clones, around 90% of them singletons. Losses at the gene ends were 4 bases for V and 5 bases for J; bases not matched to a gene: 12. CDR1 and CDR2 (germline): LGHDT, YNNKEL (reference sequence). This CDR3 region has 16 residues. The chain recombines TRBV3-1 (or the pseudogene TRBV3-2) with TRBJ1-1; 8 nucleotides agree with TRBD1. The sequence was obtained from a man aged 80 or over with acute or convalescent COVID-19. What was sequenced was peripheral blood. The CDR3 nucleotides read TGTGCCAGCAGCCCTAGAGGTACAGGGGGGAGGACTGAAGCTTTCTTT. Its translation is CASSPRGTGGRTEAFF.